The subject of this entry is one T cell receptor (beta chain). V was pared by 1 base and J by 2 bases, with 5 bases between. CDR1 MGHRA and CDR2 YSYEKL come from the germline V gene. This CDR3 region has 13 residues. The PCR ran on 60 Vbeta and 13 Jbeta primers. Source study methods: In a later analysis, the count reached 76 million or so unique TCR beta chains, with approximately 10 million shared. The method was immunoSEQ multiplex PCR; TCRdb's version includes in-frame clones alone and lacks a portion of them. Clone size and the V and J calls come from that table; the DNA yielded D and trimming. The table records 90,000 to 110,000 clones, 70% to 75% of them present only once. The data were obtained in a study of cytomegalovirus exposure and HLA in healthy donors.

Sequencing used PBMCs. This rearrangement joins TRBV4-1 to TRBJ2-5; D might be TRBD1 (5 bases). This receptor was obtained from a man aged 35 to 55 in good health and CMV-seronegative. This chain's CDR3 is CASSQGQQETQYF. For the CDR3, the DNA is TGCGCCAGCAGCCAAGGACAGCAAGAGACCCAGTACTTC.